Below are 9 T cell receptor beta chains sequenced from a single sample in a study of cytomegalovirus exposure and HLA in healthy donors. PCR involved 60 Vbeta and 13 Jbeta primers. The method was immunoSEQ multiplex PCR; TCRdb's version includes in-frame clones alone and lacks a portion of them. This sample has more than 95,000 clones, with approximately 80% found just once. Sequencing was carried out using PBMCs. The receptor source for this set is a man in his thirties or forties in good health and CMV-seropositive.

The V gene is TRBV28, the J gene TRBJ2-5, with 9 bases matching TRBD1. This CDR3 is 16 amino acids long. V shed 2 bases and J 4 bases; nucleotides not matched to a gene: 8. In germline, CDR1 is MDHEN, CDR2 SYDVKM. CDR3 bases: TGTGCCAGCAGTTTAAATGTCCACAGGGGGCGAGAGACCCAGTACTTC. This gives the protein CASSLNVHRGRETQYF. The variable domain in full, with the rest retrieved from reference TRBV28 and TRBJ2-5, is DVKVTQSSRYLVKRTGEKVFLECVQDMDHENMFWYRQDPGLGLRLIYFSYDVKMKEKGDIPEGYSVSREKKERFSLILESASTNQTSMYLCASSLNVHRGRETQYFGPGTRLLVL.

This clone appeared a single time. The rearrangement uses TRBV19 and TRBJ2-4; TRBD1 matches 9 bases. The germline CDR1 and CDR2 sequences are LNHDA and SQIVND (reference sequence). The CDR3 runs 14 residues. The junction had 1 base not matched to a gene; V was cut back by 1 base and J by 6 bases. The CDR3 sequence is CASSIGGQGNIQYF. DNA of the CDR3: TGTGCCAGTAGTATAGGGGGACAGGGAAACATTCAGTACTTC.

This clone appeared once. This rearrangement joins TRBV29-1 to TRBJ2-3; D is possibly TRBD2 (7 bases). V was cut by 0 bases and J by 5 bases, with 9 bases left in between. Germline-derived CDR1 and CDR2 are SQVTM and ANQGSEA. CDR3 length: 13 amino acids. The CDR3 coding sequence is TGCAGCGTTGAAGATAGGGGGGGAGATACGCAGTATTTT. It codes for CSVEDRGGDTQYF.

About this clone itself: This CDR3 is also generated by other DNA sequences in the sample. The chain has TRBV5-6 and TRBJ1-2, with a tentative D call TRBD1 (5 bases). Germline V lookup: CDR1 SGHDT, CDR2 YYEEEE. The CDR3 sequence is 12 residues long. Trimming took off 4 bases at V and 5 bases at J, with 9 bases between the two ends. The CDR3 sequence is CASSPGDYGYTF. CDR3 nucleotides: TGTGCCAGCAGCCCGGGGGATTATGGCTACACCTTC.

The chain joins TRBV7-8 to TRBJ2-3, with D perhaps matching TRBD1 (6 bases). The CDR3 is 17 amino acids. CDR1 SGHVS and CDR2 FQNEAQ come from the germline V gene. Trimming cost V 3 bases and J 3 bases, with 19 bases left between them. CDR3 sequence reads: CASSLPKGDIETDTQYF. CDR3 coding DNA: TGTGCCAGCAGCTTGCCGAAAGGGGACATAGAAACAGATACGCAGTATTTT.

The gene calls are TRBV4-1 and TRBJ1-2; D unresolved. Germline assignment: CDR1 MGHRA and CDR2 YSYEKL. V was pared by 5 bases and J by 4 bases, with 20 bases between. The CDR3 runs 16 residues. For the CDR3, the DNA is TGCGCCAGCAGCTCCACAGCGGCAGCGGGGAGCTATGGCTACACCTTC. As protein: CASSSTAAAGSYGYTF.

The chain recombines TRBV9 with TRBJ2-3; 7 bases map to TRBD2. The CDR3 is made up of 15 amino acids. The germline V gene encodes CDR1 SGDLS and CDR2 YYNGEE. The V segment lost 3 bases and the J segment 0 bases; nucleotides outside the gene matches: 4. The CDR3 loop is CASSGGGVSTDTQYF. The CDR3 DNA reads as TGTGCCAGCAGCGGGGGGGGAGTGAGCACAGATACGCAGTATTTT.

The rearrangement links TRBV7-9 to TRBJ1-4; 9 bases fit TRBD1. CDR1 and CDR2 (germline): SEHNR, FQNEAQ (reference sequence). V shed 6 bases and J 3 bases; nucleotides not matched to a gene: 5. The CDR3 runs to 15 residues. The CDR3 DNA reads as TGTGCCAGCAGAGAAGGGACAGGGCCTAATGAAAAACTGTTTTTT. Its translation is CASREGTGPNEKLFF.

Here the CDR3 reads CGGTGNYEQYF. In DNA, the CDR3 is TGCGGCGGCACAGGGAACTACGAGCAGTACTTC. This chain uses TRBV20-1 with TRBJ2-7; D may be TRBD1 (6 bases). There are 11 residues in the CDR3. The germline V gene has CDR1 DFQATT and CDR2 SNEGSKA (reference sequence).